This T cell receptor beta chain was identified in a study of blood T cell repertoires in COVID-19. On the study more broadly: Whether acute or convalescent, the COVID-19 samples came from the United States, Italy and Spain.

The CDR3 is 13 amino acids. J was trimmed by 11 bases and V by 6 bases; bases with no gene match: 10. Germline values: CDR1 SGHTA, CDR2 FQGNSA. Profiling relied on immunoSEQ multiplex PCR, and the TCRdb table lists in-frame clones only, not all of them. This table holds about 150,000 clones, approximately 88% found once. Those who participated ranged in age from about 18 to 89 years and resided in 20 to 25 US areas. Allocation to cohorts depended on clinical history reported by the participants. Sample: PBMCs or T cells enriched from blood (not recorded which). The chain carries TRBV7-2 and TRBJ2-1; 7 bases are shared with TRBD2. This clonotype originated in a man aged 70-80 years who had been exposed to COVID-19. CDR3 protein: CASREPGLQKQFF. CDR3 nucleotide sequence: TGTGCCAGCAGAGAACCGGGACTACAAAAGCAGTTCTTC.